Listed here are 21 T cell receptor beta chains from one sample, sequenced in a study of T cell repertoires in cytomegalovirus infection (dated by TCRdb to 2018 to 2020). Sequencing was carried out with an Illumina HiSeq 1500. TCRdb's own reprocessing of the public reads used fastp at Q25 and MiXCR and kept productive beta chains. Duplicate CDR3 protein sequences are folded into a single record with the most common DNA and genes. Recorded for this sample are 500,000 to 600,000 distinct CDR3 sequences; 16% of them occurred a single time. The ten most abundant clones make up about 24% of the sample. Sequenced input: CD8+ T cells from PBMCs. The receptors were gathered from a human donor in good health (CMV status not recorded). Some clones in this sample may be carry-over from other donors' samples.

As regards this clonotype: A much larger clone lies one base from this, so it may be a read error. The chain carries TRBV6-5 and TRBJ2-7, with a tentative D call TRBD1 (5 bases). Trimming stripped 4 bases from V and 3 bases from J, with 10 bases between. The CDR3 runs 13 residues. Germline lookup yields CDR1 MNHEY and CDR2 SVGAGI. The CDR3 DNA is TGTGCCAGCAGTTCCTGGCAGGGCTACGAGCAGTACTTC. As protein: CASSSWQGYEQYF.

This clonotype turned up a few times. The genes are TRBV6-6 and TRBJ1-1; D is unclear. The CDR3 is 12 amino acids. The germline CDR1 and CDR2 sequences are MNHNY and SVGAGI (reference sequence). V lost 8 bases and J lost 2, with 9 bases in between. The CDR3 coding sequence is TGTGCCAGCTATATGGGAAACACTGAAGCTTTCTTT. The encoded protein is CASYMGNTEAFF.

This clonotype was found many times. The rearrangement links TRBV6-1 to TRBJ2-1, with D possibly TRBD2 on 6 matching bases. The CDR3 totals 15 residues. Germline V gives CDR1 MNHNS, CDR2 SASEGT. Trimming removed 7 bases at V and 0 bases at J, with 13 bases between. The CDR3 sequence is CASTKRGGSYNEQFF. CDR3 sequence (DNA): TGTGCCAGCACCAAAAGGGGAGGCTCCTACAATGAGCAGTTCTTC.

This clonotype was found a few times. The rearrangement links TRBV19 to TRBJ1-5, with D perhaps matching TRBD1 (5 bases). Germline CDR1 is LNHDA and CDR2 is SQIVND (reference sequence). V was shortened by 1 base and J by 7 bases, with 14 bases between the two germline ends. CDR3 length: 15 amino acids. The DNA for the CDR3 is TGTGCCAGTAGTATAGCCCCGGGGGATGGGCAGCCCCAGCATTTT. Translation: CASSIAPGDGQPQHF.

This clonotype was seen ten or more times. This chain joins TRBV11-2 and TRBJ2-5, with D maybe TRBD2 (5 bases). Looked up from germline, CDR1 is SGHAT and CDR2 is FQNNGV. The V end lost 4 bases, the J end lost 4 bases, and 13 bases lay between the germline ends. This CDR3 spans 14 amino acids. The CDR3 coding sequence is TGTGCCAGCAGCTCGACCGGTGAGGGAGAGACCCAGTACTTC. It encodes CASSSTGEGETQYF. Filled out from reference TRBV11-2 and TRBJ2-5, the complete variable domain reads EAGVAQSPRYKIIEKRQSVAFWCNPISGHATLYWYQQILGQGPKLLIQFQNNGVVDDSQLPKDRFSAERLKGVDSTLKIQPAKLEDSAVYLCASSSTGEGETQYFGPGTRLLVL.

This chain uses TRBV5-6 with TRBJ2-1; TRBD1 might be the D (6 bases). V was clipped by 2 bases and J by 10 bases, with 22 bases between them. This CDR3 contains 16 residues. Germline V CDR1 and CDR2: SGHDT, YYEEEE. The CDR3 is CASSFEGHGLAWEQFF. CDR3 nucleotides: TGTGCCAGCAGCTTTGAGGGACATGGGCTAGCTTGGGAGCAGTTCTTC.

This clonotype occurred a few times. V gene TRBV5-1 combines with J gene TRBJ2-7; TRBD2 might be the D (5 bases). This CDR3 is 16 amino acids long. Per germline, CDR1 SGHRS and CDR2 YFSETQ. Trimming took 4 bases from V and 1 from J, leaving 18 bases between them. The CDR3 loop reads CASSPLEGRGSYEQYF. CDR3 DNA sequence: TGCGCCAGCAGCCCCTTAGAGGGTCGGGGTTCCTACGAGCAGTACTTC.

This clonotype was counted at least ten times. The chain uses TRBV27 and TRBJ1-2; D is uncertain. This CDR3 is built from 13 residues. In germline, CDR1 is MNHEY, CDR2 SMNVEV (reference sequence). Trimming pared 6 bases from V and 2 bases from J, leaving 10 bases between. CDR3 in DNA: TGTGCCAGCAGCCCCAGAGGAAACTATGGCTACACCTTC. It specifies CASSPRGNYGYTF.

The sample holds many counts of this clonotype. V and J are TRBV7-9 and TRBJ2-7; TRBD2 matches 8 bases. V lost 4 bases and J lost 3; bases outside the gene matches: 11. Germline lookup yields CDR1 SEHNR and CDR2 FQNEAQ (reference sequence). The CDR3 covers 16 residues. The CDR3 sequence is CASSSLSRTSHYEQYF. Here the CDR3 DNA reads TGTGCCAGCAGCTCGCTCAGCCGGACTAGCCACTACGAGCAGTACTTC.

This chain joins TRBV14 and TRBJ2-7; tentatively, D is TRBD1 (6 bases). V lost 1 base and J 3 bases, leaving 13 bases between the germline ends. CDR1 and CDR2 (germline): SGHDN, FVKESK. CDR3 length equals 15 residues. In DNA form, the CDR3 reads TGTGCCAGCAGCCAAGCCCGAGGACAGCTCTACGAGCAGTACTTC. This encodes CASSQARGQLYEQYF.

The chain employs TRBV28 and TRBJ1-2, with TRBD1 matching 7 bases. This CDR3 has 13 amino acids. The germline V gene has CDR1 MDHEN and CDR2 SYDVKM. The junction had 4 bases not matched to a gene; V was cut back by 6 bases and J by 3 bases. Here the CDR3 reads CASRDRTDYGYTF. In nucleotides, the CDR3 is TGTGCCAGCAGGGACAGGACCGACTATGGCTACACCTTC.

Note on this clonotype: One end of the junction is discordant with germline, which a read error may explain. The J gene is TRBJ1-1, the V gene TRBV14; D is perhaps TRBD1 (5 bases). CDR1 and CDR2 from the germline V gene are SGHDN and FVKESK. The CDR3 contains 17 residues. CDR3 sequence reads: CATSQGWEGPVWAVAFF. DNA for the CDR3: TGTGCCACCAGCCAAGGCTGGGAGGGGCCGGTATGGGCCGTTGCTTTCTTT.

This clonotype was found a few times. The gene calls are TRBV9 and TRBJ2-2; tentative D call: TRBD1 (5 bases). Deletions cut 0 bases from V and 7 bases from J, with 10 bases between. Germline lookup yields CDR1 SGDLS and CDR2 YYNGEE. CDR3 length: 14 residues. The CDR3 spells CASSVEQARGELFF. The CDR3 region has the DNA TGTGCCAGCAGCGTAGAACAGGCGCGCGGGGAGCTGTTTTTT.

This clonotype has a count of ten or more. The gene calls are TRBV7-9 and TRBJ2-2, with TRBD1 matching over 11 bases. Germline CDR1 is SEHNR and CDR2 is FQNEAQ (reference sequence). V lost 5 bases and J lost 4; bases outside the gene matches: 3. This CDR3 contains 15 residues. CDR3 DNA sequence: TGTGCCAGCAGCCCGGGACAGGGGGTCACCGGGGAGCTGTTTTTT. It yields the protein CASSPGQGVTGELFF.

The sample holds a few counts of this clonotype. The chain links TRBV28 to TRBJ2-2, with a weak D call TRBD2 (6 bases). Trimming cost V 6 bases and J 7 bases, with 15 bases left between them. There are 14 residues in the CDR3. The germline V gene has CDR1 MDHEN and CDR2 SYDVKM. CDR3 sequence (DNA): TGTGCCAGCAGCCCACCCCCGGGGGACGGGGAGCTGTTTTTT. Encoded protein: CASSPPPGDGELFF.

This clonotype has only a few counts. V and J are TRBV20-1 and TRBJ1-2; a possible D gene is TRBD1 (5 bases). V was clipped by 0 bases and J by 3 bases, with 17 bases between them. This CDR3 has 16 amino acids. Germline V gives CDR1 DFQATT, CDR2 SNEGSKA (reference sequence). This CDR3 is CSARDPRRRGHYGYTF. The DNA for the CDR3 is TGCAGTGCTAGAGACCCCCGCCGGAGGGGCCACTATGGCTACACCTTC.

This clonotype was recorded at least ten times. The V call is TRBV7-8, the J call TRBJ2-5, with TRBD2 as a possible D gene (7 bases). The CDR3 has 14 amino acids. Germline-derived CDR1 and CDR2 are SGHVS and FQNEAQ. V lost 4 bases and J lost 5, with 14 bases in between. In DNA form, the CDR3 reads TGTGCCAGCAGCTCCTCGCGGGGGCACGAGACCCAGTACTTC. It codes for CASSSSRGHETQYF.

In its sample, this clonotype was seen many times. The V call is TRBV7-2, the J call TRBJ2-3; D is possibly TRBD1 (5 bases). Germline lookup yields CDR1 SGHTA and CDR2 FQGNSA. The CDR3 has 13 residues. V was shortened by 1 base and J by 4 bases, with 6 bases between the two germline ends. DNA of the CDR3: TGTGCCAGCAGCTTAGGGGGCGCAGATACGCAGTATTTT. It yields the protein CASSLGGADTQYF.

The genes are TRBV2 and TRBJ2-1, with 8 bases fitting TRBD2. V lost 10 bases, J lost 8 bases, and 10 bases stayed unmatched. The length of the CDR3 is 13 residues. CDR1 and CDR2 from the germline V gene are SNHLY and FYNNEI. The CDR3 is CAKHGRGIDEQFF. In DNA, the CDR3 is TGTGCCAAACACGGGAGGGGGATCGATGAGCAGTTCTTC. Complete variable domain (other parts from reference TRBV2 and TRBJ2-1): EPEVTQTPSHQVTQMGQEVILRCVPISNHLYFYWYRQILGQKVEFLVSFYNNEISEKSEIFDDQFSVERPDGSNFTLKIRSTKLEDSAMYFCAKHGRGIDEQFFGPGTRLTVL.

The rearrangement links TRBV27 to TRBJ2-7, with D possibly being TRBD1 (6 bases). Trimming pared 5 bases from V and 5 bases from J, leaving 13 bases between. The CDR3 runs to 13 residues. Germline V lookup: CDR1 MNHEY, CDR2 SMNVEV (reference sequence). The CDR3 is CASSPYRVDEQYF. CDR3 coding DNA: TGTGCCAGCAGTCCCTACAGGGTGGACGAGCAGTACTTC.

Only a few counts were recorded for this clonotype. V is TRBV19 and J is TRBJ2-7, with D perhaps assigned TRBD1 or TRBD2 (5 bases each). The CDR3 totals 13 residues. The V end was cut by 10 bases, the J end by 6 bases, with 19 bases between. Germline CDR1 and CDR2: LNHDA and SQIVND (reference sequence). CDR3 protein: CATGTSVNGEQYF. CDR3 in DNA: TGTGCCACCGGGACGTCGGTGAACGGCGAGCAGTACTTC.